The 32 T cell receptor beta chains below were found in one sample sequenced in a study of cytomegalovirus exposure and HLA in healthy donors (dated by TCRdb to about 2017). Receptor libraries were prepared by the immunoSEQ multiplex PCR assay. TCRdb stores this immuneACCESS table with in-frame sequences only. Part of the clones is absent; in the studies checked, under half of the shortfall reflects unresolved V genes, and no reason is known for the rest. The sample has about 120,000 clones on record, approximately 92% of them singletons. 1.1% of the sample is held by the ten biggest clonotypes. Sequenced input: PBMCs. The receptors stem from a woman under 30 in good health and CMV-seronegative.

The chain uses TRBV7-9 and TRBJ2-3, with D maybe TRBD2 (6 bases). Germline CDR1 SEHNR, CDR2 FQNEAQ (reference sequence). V lost 8 bases and J lost 5, with 14 bases in between. The CDR3 contains 13 residues. The DNA for the CDR3 is TGTGCCAGCCTATCGCGCGGGAAAGATACGCAGTATTTT. Translation gives CASLSRGKDTQYF.

This clone has only one observation. CDR3 sequence (DNA): TGTGCCAGCACCCTAGGGGGCCGGAAAGAGACCCAGTACTTC. Translating gives CASTLGGRKETQYF. The V and J genes are TRBV28 and TRBJ2-5, with TRBD1 matching over 7 bases. The CDR3 runs 14 residues. Trimming at V came to 7 bases and at J to 3 bases, leaving 8 bases not matched to a gene. Germline lookup yields CDR1 MDHEN and CDR2 SYDVKM.

This clone was detected only a few times. This chain joins TRBV5-1 and TRBJ1-4; 8 bases match TRBD1. Trimming at V came to 4 bases and at J to 6 bases, leaving 8 bases not matched to a gene. From germline, CDR1 is SGHRS and CDR2 YFSETQ. This CDR3 has 15 amino acids. CDR3 DNA: TGCGCCAGCAGCCAACGGACAGGGAGCGATGAAAAACTGTTTTTT. Amino acid sequence: CASSQRTGSDEKLFF.

This clone was counted a few times. The chain uses TRBV5-4 and TRBJ1-1; possible D gene TRBD1, 6 bases. This CDR3 has 16 residues. The germline V gene encodes CDR1 SGHNT and CDR2 YYREEE (reference sequence). V lost 0 bases and J 3 bases, leaving 15 bases between the germline ends. The DNA for the CDR3 is TGTGCCAGCAGCTTGGGGCAGGGGTGGTTGGACACTGAAGCTTTCTTT. The encoded protein is CASSLGQGWLDTEAFF.

The rearrangement links TRBV5-6 to TRBJ2-2; no firm D call. The germline V gene has CDR1 SGHDT and CDR2 YYEEEE. The CDR3 has 17 residues. V lost 1 base to trimming and J lost 3 bases, with 16 bases between them. CDR3 in DNA: TGTGCCAGCAGCTTGTCGGTAGCACTTGCGGACACCGGGGAGCTGTTTTTT. Its translation: CASSLSVALADTGELFF. Using reference TRBV5-6 and TRBJ2-2 for the parts outside the CDR3, the full variable domain is DAGVTQSPTHLIKTRGQQVTLRCSPKSGHDTVSWYQQALGQGPQFIFQYYEEEERQRGNFPDRFSGHQFPNYSSELNVNALLLGDSALYLCASSLSVALADTGELFFGEGSRLTVL.

V and J are TRBV2 and TRBJ2-1; the match to TRBD2 covers 7 bases. The germline gives CDR1 SNHLY, CDR2 FYNNEI. The junction had 11 bases not matched to a gene; V was cut back by 11 bases and J by 4 bases. The CDR3 length is 14 residues. The CDR3, as DNA: TGTGCCTTAACGGGGGGAATGGCTTACAATGAGCAGTTCTTC. As protein: CALTGGMAYNEQFF.

The chain is built from TRBV11-2 and TRBJ1-1; no definite D call. Trimming cost V 1 base and J 5 bases, with 11 bases left between them. The CDR3 is made up of 14 amino acids. Looked up from germline, CDR1 is SGHAT and CDR2 is FQNNGV. CDR3: CASSLGAGKTEAFF. The CDR3 region has the DNA TGTGCCAGCAGCTTAGGAGCGGGGAAGACTGAAGCTTTCTTT.

The chain couples TRBV7-2 to TRBJ1-2, with TRBD1 matching 10 bases. The germline gives CDR1 SGHTA, CDR2 FQGNSA. V lost 5 bases to trimming and J lost 4 bases; unmatched junction nucleotides: 13. The length of the CDR3 is 17 residues. Written as DNA, the CDR3 is TGTGCCAGCAGCACTGGGACAGGGGCCCCCCGGGGCTATGGCTACACCTTC. Amino acid sequence: CASSTGTGAPRGYGYTF.

This clone appeared once. CDR3 in DNA: TGTGCCAGCAGTCCCCCGGACAGGGGCTCCCACGAGCAGTACGTC. It specifies CASSPPDRGSHEQYV. The chain is built from TRBV6-5 and TRBJ2-7, with 9 bases fitting TRBD1. The CDR3 totals 15 residues. Germline CDR1 reads MNHEY; CDR2 reads SVGAGI.

The chain combines TRBV6-5 with TRBJ1-1; no firm D call. Germline loops: CDR1 MNHEY, CDR2 SVGAGI. The CDR3 extends over 14 amino acids. The V end lost 6 bases, the J end lost 11 bases, and 22 bases lay between the germline ends. The CDR3 DNA sequence: TGTGCCAGCAGCCTCGGGGTTTCGACTCCGGGGGCTTTCTTT. Amino acid sequence: CASSLGVSTPGAFF.

The chain carries TRBV2 and TRBJ1-1; no definite D call. The CDR3 is 15 amino acids. The germline V gene has CDR1 SNHLY and CDR2 FYNNEI. Deletions cut 4 bases from V and 1 base from J, with 13 bases between. The CDR3 DNA follows: TGTGCCAGCAGTGCAACGCCGTTGGCGAACACTGAAGCTTTCTTT. Its protein is CASSATPLANTEAFF.

V usage is TRBV21-1 and J usage is TRBJ1-2. TRBV21-1 is a pseudogene. CDR3 length: 12 residues. CDR3 sequence: CASSKEEAGYTF. The CDR3 nucleotides are TGTGCCAGCAGCAAGGAGGAGGCGGGCTACACCTTC.

The chain employs TRBV11-2 and TRBJ2-7; 7 bases match TRBD1. Germline V gives CDR1 SGHAT, CDR2 FQNNGV. CDR3 length: 15 amino acids. The V segment lost 0 bases and the J segment 2 bases; nucleotides outside the gene matches: 4. The CDR3 DNA reads as TGTGCCAGCAGCTTAGACCGGGACAGAGCCTACGAGCAGTACTTC. Protein sequence: CASSLDRDRAYEQYF.

V and J are TRBV5-1 and TRBJ2-7; 9 bases align to TRBD2. The CDR3 spans 16 residues. The J segment lost 2 bases and the V segment lost 4 bases, leaving 10 bases of the junction unmatched. CDR1 SGHRS and CDR2 YFSETQ come from the germline V gene. In DNA form, the CDR3 reads TGCGCCAGCAGCCTGTTTTCTAGCGGGACAACCTACGAGCAGTACTTC. Its translation is CASSLFSSGTTYEQYF.

The rearrangement uses TRBV9 and TRBJ2-7; maybe TRBD2 (6 bases). Trimming cost V 3 bases and J 7 bases, with 17 bases left between them. Germline lookup yields CDR1 SGDLS and CDR2 YYNGEE. The CDR3 extends over 14 amino acids. CDR3 loop: CASSDGDFTREQYF. CDR3 DNA sequence: TGTGCCAGCAGCGATGGGGACTTCACACGGGAGCAGTACTTC.

The chain carries TRBV4-1 and TRBJ1-2; D is undetermined. The CDR3 loop spans 15 amino acids. Germline V gene lookup returns CDR1 MGHRA and CDR2 YSYEKL. The ends were cut back, 4 bases at V and 1 base at J, with 13 bases in the middle. CDR3 protein: CASSPAEGGNYGYTF. In nucleotides, the CDR3 is TGCGCCAGCAGCCCCGCAGAGGGCGGTAACTATGGCTACACCTTC.

The chain links TRBV28 to TRBJ1-2, with D tentatively TRBD1 (5 bases). Per germline, CDR1 MDHEN and CDR2 SYDVKM. CDR3 length: 13 amino acids. Trimming left V 2 bases short and J 8 bases short, with 12 bases between. CDR3 sequence (DNA): TGTGCCAGCAGTTTAGGGGTGTGGGGCGGCTACACCTTC. Its translation is CASSLGVWGGYTF.

The chain joins TRBV7-2 to TRBJ2-5, with TRBD2 matching 11 bases. CDR1 SGHTA and CDR2 FQGNSA come from the germline V gene. V was pared by 5 bases and J by 3 bases, with 2 bases of the junction left unmatched. The CDR3 runs to 14 residues. DNA of the CDR3: TGTGCCAGCAGCCTGGGACTAGCGGAAGAGACCCAGTACTTC. Translating gives CASSLGLAEETQYF.

The V gene is TRBV5-4, the J gene TRBJ2-1, with 11 bases identical to TRBD2. The germline CDR1 and CDR2 sequences are SGHNT and YYREEE (reference sequence). The J segment lost 9 bases and the V segment lost 4 bases, leaving 15 bases of the junction unmatched. The CDR3 loop spans 17 amino acids. The CDR3 coding sequence is TGTGCCAGCAGCCCTGGACTAGCGGGTCCTAGTCTGCGTGAGCAGTTCTTC. Translated, it gives CASSPGLAGPSLREQFF.

In its sample, this clone was seen once. The rearrangement joins TRBV7-2 to TRBJ2-6; TRBD1 might be the D (5 bases). Germline CDR1 reads SGHTA; CDR2 reads FQGNSA. The CDR3 contains 15 residues. V dropped 5 bases and J dropped 1 base, with 9 bases sitting between them. The CDR3, as DNA: TGTGCCAGCAGCCCCACAGGATCTGGGGCCAACGTCCTGACTTTC. Protein product: CASSPTGSGANVLTF. Full variable domain (rest looked up from reference TRBV7-2 and TRBJ2-6): GAGVSQSPSNKVTEKGKDVELRCDPISGHTALYWYRQSLGQGLEFLIYFQGNSAPDKSGLPSDRFSAERTGGSVSTLTIQRTQQEDSAVYLCASSPTGSGANVLTFGAGSRLTVL.

V is TRBV12-5 and J is TRBJ2-1; D is perhaps TRBD1 (6 bases). The V end lost 8 bases, the J end lost 2 bases, and 13 bases lay between the germline ends. Germline CDR1 is LGHNT and CDR2 is FRNRAP. This CDR3 spans 14 amino acids. The CDR3 DNA sequence: TGTGCTAGTCTTAGACAGGCCCCCTACAATGAGCAGTTCTTC. This sequence encodes CASLRQAPYNEQFF.

This clone was recorded only once. The chain recombines TRBV10-2 with TRBJ2-3; D is perhaps TRBD2 (6 bases). From germline, CDR1 is WSHSY and CDR2 SAAADI. The CDR3 runs 15 residues. V was cut by 0 bases and J by 9 bases, with 16 bases left in between. The CDR3 nucleotides read TGCGCCAGCAGTGAGTCCGGCGGGGCACCCGGGACGCAGTATTTT. It is translated as CASSESGGAPGTQYF.

The V and J genes are TRBV2 and TRBJ1-5; 8 bases map to TRBD1. The CDR3 has 16 residues. Per germline, CDR1 SNHLY and CDR2 FYNNEI. V was clipped by 1 base and J by 4 bases; unmatched bases: 6. The DNA of the CDR3 is TGTGCCAGCAGTGAAGAACAGGGGGGCGGGAATCAGCCCCAGCATTTT. Its translation is CASSEEQGGGNQPQHF.

The chain links TRBV15 to TRBJ2-2; D perhaps matches TRBD2 (6 bases). The CDR3 is 14 amino acids. The V and J ends lost 3 bases and 4 bases respectively, with 9 bases between them. Germline-derived CDR1 and CDR2 are LNHNV and YYDKDF (reference sequence). CDR3 in DNA: TGTGCCACCAGCAGCGGGAGTACCACCGGGGAGCTGTTTTTT. Translating gives CATSSGSTTGELFF.

The chain uses TRBV7-9 and TRBJ2-7, with unresolved D. Looked up from germline, CDR1 is SEHNR and CDR2 is FQNEAQ (reference sequence). The CDR3 extends over 13 amino acids. V lost 5 bases to trimming and J lost 5 bases, with 13 bases between them. CDR3 sequence: CASSPEGEDEQYV. CDR3 nucleotide sequence: TGTGCCAGCAGCCCAGAAGGAGAAGACGAGCAGTACGTC.

This chain uses TRBV4-3 with TRBJ2-1; 12 bases fit TRBD2. Germline V gives CDR1 LGHNA, CDR2 YSLEER. V lost 4 bases to trimming and J lost 11 bases; unmatched junction nucleotides: 6. The CDR3 contains 14 residues. The CDR3 loop reads CASSRTSGNQQQFF. The CDR3, as DNA: TGCGCCAGCAGCCGGACTAGCGGGAACCAACAGCAGTTCTTC.

The chain joins TRBV11-2 to TRBJ1-2; D is possibly TRBD1 (5 bases). This CDR3 contains 14 residues. Germline V gene lookup returns CDR1 SGHAT and CDR2 FQNNGV. Trimming stripped 5 bases from V and 4 bases from J, with 14 bases between. The DNA for the CDR3 is TGTGCCAGCAGCCAGGGAGGGATAACCTATGGCTACACCTTC. As protein: CASSQGGITYGYTF.

The rearrangement uses TRBV10-3 and TRBJ2-1; tentatively, D is TRBD2 (5 bases). From germline, CDR1 is ENHRY and CDR2 SYGVKD. CDR3 length equals 14 residues. With 3 bases removed from V and 7 bases from J, the gap between germline ends came to 13 bases. CDR3 DNA: TGTGCCATCAGTGAACCGGACTCACCGAATGAGCAGTTCTTC. Protein: CAISEPDSPNEQFF.

The chain combines TRBV21-1 with TRBJ2-7; whether TRBD2, the table's D call, matches the DNA was not checked. TRBV21-1 is given as a pseudogene. The length of the CDR3 is 15 residues. DNA for the CDR3: TGTGCCAGCAGCAAGGGGGTTGGGGGGGACTACGAGCAGTACTTC. Translating gives CASSKGVGGDYEQYF.

This chain uses TRBV6-6 with TRBJ1-1; D uncertain. Trimming left V 6 bases short and J 2 bases short, with 13 bases between. CDR3 length equals 14 residues. CDR1 MNHNY and CDR2 SVGAGI come from the germline V gene (reference sequence). The DNA of the CDR3 is TGTGCCAGCAGGTTTAGCCAGCGAAACACTGAAGCTTTCTTT. Amino acids: CASRFSQRNTEAFF.

This sequence joins TRBV7-9 and TRBJ2-3; perhaps TRBD2 as D (7 bases). Trimming pared 5 bases from V and 4 bases from J, leaving 22 bases between. This CDR3 has 17 amino acids. Germline V CDR1 and CDR2: SEHNR, FQNEAQ (reference sequence). The CDR3 bases are TGTGCCAGCAGCATCGGGCGTCGGGGGGCGCGGGCAGATACGCAGTATTTT. Translating gives CASSIGRRGARADTQYF. The full variable domain, with the rest looked up from reference TRBV7-9 and TRBJ2-3, is DTGVSQNPRHKITKRGQNVTFRCDPISEHNRLYWYRQTLGQGPEFLTYFQNEAQLEKSRLLSDRFSAERPKGSFSTLEIQRTEQGDSAMYLCASSIGRRGARADTQYFGPGTRLTVL.

This clone was recorded only once. The chain carries TRBV7-8 and TRBJ1-3; no firm D call. Deletions cut 1 base from V and 0 bases from J, with 10 bases between. Germline V lookup: CDR1 SGHVS, CDR2 FQNEAQ. The CDR3 is 16 residues long. The CDR3 is CASSLGFVSSGNTIYF. The CDR3 region has the DNA TGTGCCAGCAGCTTAGGTTTCGTCAGCTCTGGAAACACCATATATTTT.